Listed below are T cell receptor beta chains from one sample, sequenced in a study of T cells in Graves' hyperthyroidism and ophthalmopathy. MiXCR was run by TCRdb on the multiplex PCR reads, yielding one entry per CDR3 protein. This sample has more than 500,000 distinct CDR3 sequences, with 11% to 15% found just once. Material: blood. The receptors were gathered from a woman between 40 and 55 years old with Graves' hyperthyroidism. Each CDR3 is given with its conserved first and last residue. The order of the fields is J gene, clone size, D gene, V gene, CDR3 protein, CDR3 DNA. D genes are given only for firm matches. Clone size is shown for a subset of rows, as once, few, many or a class of expanded clone.

j_gene: TRBJ2-7
abundance: many
d_gene: TRBD2
v_gene: TRBV27
CDR3aa: CASSSGTSGIGEQYF
CDR3nt: TGTGCCAGCAGTTCCGGGACTAGCGGGATAGGTGAGCAGTACTTC

j_gene: TRBJ2-1
abundance: NA
d_gene: TRBD2
v_gene: TRBV3-1
CDR3aa: CASSQDLGSGRGEQFF
CDR3nt: TGTGCCAGCAGCCAAGATCTTGGTAGCGGGAGGGGAGAGCAGTTCTTC

j_gene: TRBJ2-1
abundance: many
d_gene: TRBD2
v_gene: TRBV20-1
CDR3aa: CSARDLKAGGQFF
CDR3nt: TGCAGTGCTAGAGATCTAAAGGCGGGAGGACAGTTCTTC

j_gene: TRBJ1-1
abundance: many
d_gene: NA
v_gene: TRBV5-1
CDR3aa: CASSLDSSTEAFF
CDR3nt: TGCGCCAGCAGCTTGGACAGCTCCACTGAAGCTTTCTTT

j_gene: TRBJ1-5
abundance: many
d_gene: TRBD1
v_gene: TRBV28
CDR3aa: CASSPTGFGNQPQHF
CDR3nt: TGTGCCAGCAGTCCGACAGGGTTCGGCAATCAGCCCCAGCATTTT

j_gene: TRBJ2-1
abundance: NA
d_gene: NA
v_gene: TRBV3-1
CDR3aa: CASSERDSTFF
CDR3nt: TGTGCCAGCAGTGAGCGGGACAGTACGTTCTTC

j_gene: TRBJ2-5
abundance: many
d_gene: TRBD1
v_gene: TRBV2
CDR3aa: CASSDRGQETQYF
CDR3nt: TGTGCCAGCAGTGACAGGGGGCAAGAGACCCAGTACTTC

j_gene: TRBJ1-1
abundance: many
d_gene: NA
v_gene: TRBV7-3
CDR3aa: CASSQGVSTEAFF
CDR3nt: TGTGCCAGCAGCCAAGGGGTGAGCACTGAAGCTTTCTTT

j_gene: TRBJ2-1
abundance: NA
d_gene: NA
v_gene: TRBV10-3
CDR3aa: CAISGTSGEQFF
CDR3nt: TGTGCCATCAGTGGGACGTCGGGTGAGCAGTTCTTC

j_gene: TRBJ2-1
abundance: many
d_gene: TRBD2
v_gene: TRBV7-3
CDR3aa: CASQARGGRGYEQFF
CDR3nt: TGTGCCAGCCAGGCTAGGGGCGGGAGGGGTTATGAGCAGTTCTTC

j_gene: TRBJ1-3
abundance: few
d_gene: TRBD1
v_gene: TRBV6-1
CDR3aa: CASRDTGTGSSGNTIYF
CDR3nt: TGTGCCAGCAGAGACACGGGGACAGGGAGCTCTGGAAACACCATATATTTT

j_gene: TRBJ1-5
abundance: few
d_gene: NA
v_gene: TRBV9
CDR3aa: CASSVEGGRGQPQHF
CDR3nt: TGTGCCAGCAGCGTAGAAGGAGGGAGGGGTCAGCCCCAGCATTTT

j_gene: TRBJ2-4
abundance: many
d_gene: NA
v_gene: TRBV28
CDR3aa: CASSFRYRGGGKNIQYF
CDR3nt: TGTGCCAGCAGTTTCCGATACAGGGGAGGGGGCAAAAACATTCAGTACTTC

j_gene: TRBJ2-2
abundance: many
d_gene: TRBD2
v_gene: TRBV4-2
CDR3aa: CASSQLAGMTGELFF
CDR3nt: TGTGCCAGCAGCCAGTTAGCGGGAATGACCGGGGAGCTGTTTTTT

j_gene: TRBJ2-3
abundance: NA
d_gene: NA
v_gene: TRBV6-5
CDR3aa: CASSYDRPDTQYF
CDR3nt: TGTGCCAGCAGTTACGACCGTCCAGATACGCAGTATTTT

j_gene: TRBJ2-1
abundance: many
d_gene: TRBD2
v_gene: TRBV5-1
CDR3aa: CASSLGGSSYNEQFF
CDR3nt: TGTGCCAGCAGCTTAGGCGGGAGCTCCTACAATGAGCAGTTCTTC

j_gene: TRBJ1-5
abundance: NA
d_gene: NA
v_gene: TRBV18
CDR3aa: CASSPQGVYSNQPQHF
CDR3nt: TGTGCCAGCTCACCACAGGGGGTGTATAGCAATCAGCCCCAGCATTTT

j_gene: TRBJ1-2
abundance: NA
d_gene: NA
v_gene: TRBV19
CDR3aa: CASSYQGGEYGYTF
CDR3nt: TGTGCCAGTAGTTATCAGGGTGGAGAGTATGGCTACACCTTC

j_gene: TRBJ1-1
abundance: few
d_gene: NA
v_gene: TRBV28
CDR3aa: CASSPAQAVGKAFF
CDR3nt: TGTGCCAGCAGTCCCGCACAAGCAGTTGGGAAAGCTTTCTTT

j_gene: TRBJ2-2
abundance: many
d_gene: NA
v_gene: TRBV7-3
CDR3aa: CASSLVGGAANTGELFF
CDR3nt: TGTGCCAGCAGCTTAGTCGGCGGGGCCGCGAACACCGGGGAGCTGTTTTTT

j_gene: TRBJ2-7
abundance: many
d_gene: NA
v_gene: TRBV29-1
CDR3aa: CSVGGQYEQYF
CDR3nt: TGCAGCGTTGGAGGACAGTACGAGCAGTACTTC

j_gene: TRBJ2-2
abundance: many
d_gene: NA
v_gene: TRBV30
CDR3aa: CAWSAGGPGELFF
CDR3nt: TGTGCCTGGAGCGCAGGGGGGCCCGGGGAGCTGTTTTTT